Below, one TCR beta chain is given with its context. Antigen: not known. Sequencing ends 3 residues short of the CDR3 end; the germline J gene provides the rest. Profiled with immunoSEQ multiplex PCR; TCRdb holds only in-frame clones, not every one. The table for this sample gives some 31,000 clones. The germline gives CDR1 GTSNPN, CDR2 SVGIG (reference sequence). V lost 1 base and J 7 bases, leaving 11 bases between the germline ends. The CDR3 consists of 13 residues. This specimen belongs to a study of Tregs in tolerant kidney transplant recipients. General observations from the study: Donor-specific Treg expansion exceeded global Treg expansion in tolerant patients, suggesting antigen drive.

This sequence was found in a human donor who received a combined kidney and bone marrow transplant. Sequencing used CD8+ T cells from blood, obtained before the transplant. The chain has TRBV30 and TRBJ2-1; a weak D match, TRBD2 (5 bases). This chain's CDR3 is CAWSAGPGNEQFF. The sequenced CDR3 bases are TGTGCCTGGAGTGCAGGACCGGGGAATGAG.